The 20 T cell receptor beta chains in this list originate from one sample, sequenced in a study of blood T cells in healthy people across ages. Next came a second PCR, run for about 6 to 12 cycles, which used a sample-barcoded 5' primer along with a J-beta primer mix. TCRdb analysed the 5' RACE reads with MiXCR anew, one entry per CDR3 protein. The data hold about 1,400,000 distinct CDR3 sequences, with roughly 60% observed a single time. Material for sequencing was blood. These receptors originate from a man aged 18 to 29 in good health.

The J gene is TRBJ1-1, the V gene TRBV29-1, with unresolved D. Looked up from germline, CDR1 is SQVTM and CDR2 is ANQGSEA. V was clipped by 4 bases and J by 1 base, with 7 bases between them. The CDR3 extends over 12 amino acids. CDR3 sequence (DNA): TGCAGCGTTGCCTCCTGGAACACTGAAGCTTTCTTT. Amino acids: CSVASWNTEAFF.

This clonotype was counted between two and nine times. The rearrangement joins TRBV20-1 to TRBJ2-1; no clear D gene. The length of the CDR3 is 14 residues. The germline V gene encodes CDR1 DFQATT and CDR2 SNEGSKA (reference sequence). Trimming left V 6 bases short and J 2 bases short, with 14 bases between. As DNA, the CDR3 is TGCAGTGCCCAGGCCCGGTACGCCTACAATGAGCAGTTCTTC. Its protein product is CSAQARYAYNEQFF.

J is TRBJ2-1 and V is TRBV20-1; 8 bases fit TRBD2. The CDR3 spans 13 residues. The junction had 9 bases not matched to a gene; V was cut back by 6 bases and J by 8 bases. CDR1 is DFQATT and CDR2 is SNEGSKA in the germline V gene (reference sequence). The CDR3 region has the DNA TGCAGTGCGGGGAGAGCGGGAGTGGATGAGCAGTTCTTC. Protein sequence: CSAGRAGVDEQFF.

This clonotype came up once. The CDR3 loop reads CASSYHGTSDTQYF. As DNA, the CDR3 is TGTGCCAGCAGTTACCACGGAACATCAGATACGCAGTATTTT. The chain is built from TRBV6-2 or TRBV6-3 and TRBJ2-3, with unresolved D. Trimming removed 2 bases at V and 4 bases at J, with 10 bases between. Germline V lookup: CDR1 MNHEY, CDR2 SVGEGT. CDR3 length: 14 amino acids.

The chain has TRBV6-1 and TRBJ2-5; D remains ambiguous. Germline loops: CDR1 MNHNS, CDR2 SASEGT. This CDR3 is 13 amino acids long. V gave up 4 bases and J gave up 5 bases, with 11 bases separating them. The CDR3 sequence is CASSARLVETQYF. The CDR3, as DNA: TGTGCCAGCAGTGCCCGGTTAGTCGAGACCCAGTACTTC.

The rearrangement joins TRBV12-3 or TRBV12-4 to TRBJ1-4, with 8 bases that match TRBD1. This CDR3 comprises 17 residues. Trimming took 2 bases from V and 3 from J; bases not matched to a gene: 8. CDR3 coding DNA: TGTGCCAGCAGTTTAAGCCGCAGGGGGCAGTCTAATGAAAAACTGTTTTTT. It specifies CASSLSRRGQSNEKLFF.

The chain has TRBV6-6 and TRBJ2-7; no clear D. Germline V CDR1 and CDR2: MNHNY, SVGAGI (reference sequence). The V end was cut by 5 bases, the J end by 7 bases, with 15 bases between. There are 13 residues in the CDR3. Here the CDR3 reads CASSPRPPGEQYF. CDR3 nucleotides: TGTGCCAGCAGTCCAAGACCCCCCGGGGAGCAGTACTTC.

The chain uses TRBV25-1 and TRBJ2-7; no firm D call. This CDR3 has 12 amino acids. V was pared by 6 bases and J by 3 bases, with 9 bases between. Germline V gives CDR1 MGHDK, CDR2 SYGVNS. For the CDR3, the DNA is TGTGCCAGCAGCATTGGGGACTACGAGCAGTACTTC. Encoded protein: CASSIGDYEQYF.

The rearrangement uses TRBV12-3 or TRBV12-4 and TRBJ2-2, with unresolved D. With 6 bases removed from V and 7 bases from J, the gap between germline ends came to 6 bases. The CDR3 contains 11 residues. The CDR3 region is CASRTIGELFF. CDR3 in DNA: TGTGCCAGCAGAACGATCGGGGAGCTGTTTTTT.

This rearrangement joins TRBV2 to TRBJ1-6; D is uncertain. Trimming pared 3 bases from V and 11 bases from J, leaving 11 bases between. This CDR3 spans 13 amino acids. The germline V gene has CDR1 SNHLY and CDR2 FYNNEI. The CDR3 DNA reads TGTGCCAGCAGTGAGCGTGTCGGGGCACCCCTCCACTTT. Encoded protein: CASSERVGAPLHF. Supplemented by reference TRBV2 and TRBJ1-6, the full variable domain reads EPEVTQTPSHQVTQMGQEVILRCVPISNHLYFYWYRQILGQKVEFLVSFYNNEISEKSEIFDDQFSVERPDGSNFTLKIRSTKLEDSAMYFCASSERVGAPLHFGNGTRLTVT.

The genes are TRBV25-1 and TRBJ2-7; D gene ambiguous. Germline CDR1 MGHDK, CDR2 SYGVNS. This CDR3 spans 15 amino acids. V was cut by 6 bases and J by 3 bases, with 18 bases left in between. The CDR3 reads CASRLPTSRGYEQYF. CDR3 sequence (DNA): TGTGCCAGCAGACTACCTACTTCAAGAGGCTACGAGCAGTACTTC.

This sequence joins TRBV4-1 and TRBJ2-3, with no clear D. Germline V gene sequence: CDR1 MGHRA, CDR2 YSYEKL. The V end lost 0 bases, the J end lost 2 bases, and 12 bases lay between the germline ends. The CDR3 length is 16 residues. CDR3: CASSQDRDPATDTQYF. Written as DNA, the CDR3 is TGCGCCAGCAGCCAAGATCGCGACCCTGCCACAGATACGCAGTATTTT.

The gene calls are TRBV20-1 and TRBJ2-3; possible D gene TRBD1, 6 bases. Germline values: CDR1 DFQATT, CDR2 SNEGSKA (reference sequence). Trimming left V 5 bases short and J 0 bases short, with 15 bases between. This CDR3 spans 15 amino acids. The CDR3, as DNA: TGCAGTGCTCCCCGCCAGGGGTTTAGCACAGATACGCAGTATTTT. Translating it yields CSAPRQGFSTDTQYF.

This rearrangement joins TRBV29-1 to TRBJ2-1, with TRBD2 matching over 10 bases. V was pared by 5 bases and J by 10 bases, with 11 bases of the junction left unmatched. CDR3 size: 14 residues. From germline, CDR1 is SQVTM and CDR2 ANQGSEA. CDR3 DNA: TGCAGCGTTACTAAAGCGGGAGGGCCAGGGGAGCAGTTCTTC. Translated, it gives CSVTKAGGPGEQFF.

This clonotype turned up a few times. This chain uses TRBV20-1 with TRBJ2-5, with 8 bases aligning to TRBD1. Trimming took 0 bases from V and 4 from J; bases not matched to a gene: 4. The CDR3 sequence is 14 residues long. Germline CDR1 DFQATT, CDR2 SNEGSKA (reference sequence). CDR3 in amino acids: CSARDWDRPETQYF. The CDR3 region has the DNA TGCAGTGCTAGAGATTGGGACAGGCCAGAGACCCAGTACTTC.

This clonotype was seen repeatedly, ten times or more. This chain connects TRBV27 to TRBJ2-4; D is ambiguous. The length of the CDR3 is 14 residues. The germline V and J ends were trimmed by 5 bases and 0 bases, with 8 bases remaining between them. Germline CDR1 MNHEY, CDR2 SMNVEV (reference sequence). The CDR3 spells CASSRTLAKNIQYF. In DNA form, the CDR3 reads TGTGCCAGCAGTCGAACGTTAGCCAAAAACATTCAGTACTTC.

CDR3 amino acids: CSVASSETQYF. The CDR3 coding sequence is TGCAGCGTTGCCAGTTCGGAGACCCAGTACTTC. This chain connects TRBV29-1 to TRBJ2-5; no clear D gene. This CDR3 comprises 11 residues. V lost 4 bases and J 5 bases, leaving 8 bases between the germline ends. Germline V CDR1 and CDR2: SQVTM, ANQGSEA.

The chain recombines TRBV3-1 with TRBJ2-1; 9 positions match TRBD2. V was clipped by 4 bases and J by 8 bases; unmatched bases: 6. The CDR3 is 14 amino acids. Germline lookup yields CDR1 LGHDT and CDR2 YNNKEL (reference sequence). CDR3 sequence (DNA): TGTGCCAGCAGCCGCAGTAGCGGGAGTGATGAGCAGTTCTTC. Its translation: CASSRSSGSDEQFF.

Here the CDR3 reads CASSEFWTPNEQYF. The CDR3 coding sequence is TGTGCCAGCAGTGAATTTTGGACACCGAACGAGCAGTACTTC. This chain connects TRBV25-1 to TRBJ2-7; TRBD1 might be the D (5 bases). Germline V gene sequence: CDR1 MGHDK, CDR2 SYGVNS. With 1 base removed from V and 5 bases from J, the gap between germline ends came to 12 bases. The CDR3 loop spans 14 amino acids.

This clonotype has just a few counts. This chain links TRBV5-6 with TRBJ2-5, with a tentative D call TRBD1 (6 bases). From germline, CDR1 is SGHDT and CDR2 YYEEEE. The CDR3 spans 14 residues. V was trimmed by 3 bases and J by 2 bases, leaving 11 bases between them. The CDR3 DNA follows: TGTGCCAGCAGCTCTATAGACAGGCAAGAGACCCAGTACTTC. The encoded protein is CASSSIDRQETQYF.